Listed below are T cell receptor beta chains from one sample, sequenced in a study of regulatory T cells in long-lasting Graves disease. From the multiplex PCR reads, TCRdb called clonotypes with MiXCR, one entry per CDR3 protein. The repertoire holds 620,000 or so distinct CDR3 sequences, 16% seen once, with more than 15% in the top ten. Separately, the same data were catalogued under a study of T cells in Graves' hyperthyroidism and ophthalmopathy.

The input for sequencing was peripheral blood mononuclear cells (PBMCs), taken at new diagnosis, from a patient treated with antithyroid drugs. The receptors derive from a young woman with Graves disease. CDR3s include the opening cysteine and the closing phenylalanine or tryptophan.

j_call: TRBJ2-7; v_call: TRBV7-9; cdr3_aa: CASSFGQPAWEQYF
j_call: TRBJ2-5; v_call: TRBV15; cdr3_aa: CATSARSLKETQYF
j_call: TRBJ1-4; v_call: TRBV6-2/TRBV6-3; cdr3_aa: CASSSARQGVDEKLFF
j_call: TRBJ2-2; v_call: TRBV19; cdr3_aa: CATPDRYTGELFF
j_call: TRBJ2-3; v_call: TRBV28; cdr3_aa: CASSDPPTSGPSTDTQYF
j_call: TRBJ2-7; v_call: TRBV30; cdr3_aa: CALSGTPYEQYF
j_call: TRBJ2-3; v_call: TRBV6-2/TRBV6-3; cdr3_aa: CAIADTGWVNTQYF
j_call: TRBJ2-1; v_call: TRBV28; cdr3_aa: CASSFTSGTNEQFF
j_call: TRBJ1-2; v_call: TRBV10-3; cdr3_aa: CAISARTGGGYTF
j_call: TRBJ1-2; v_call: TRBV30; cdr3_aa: CAWGTGGFLSYTF
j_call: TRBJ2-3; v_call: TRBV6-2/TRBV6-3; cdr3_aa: CASSYSLLTGSDTQYF
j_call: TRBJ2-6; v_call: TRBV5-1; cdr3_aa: CASSGSLSGANVLTF
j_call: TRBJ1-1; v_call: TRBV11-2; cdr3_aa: CASSVGQGYFGTEAFF
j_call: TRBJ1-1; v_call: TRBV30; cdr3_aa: CAWSRQGWGAFF
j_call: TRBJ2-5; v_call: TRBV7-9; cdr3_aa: CASTPEGETQYF
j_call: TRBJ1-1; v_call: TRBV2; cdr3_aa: CASYKDRTEAFF
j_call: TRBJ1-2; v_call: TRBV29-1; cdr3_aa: CSVGTQQGANYGYTF
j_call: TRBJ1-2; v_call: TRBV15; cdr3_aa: CATDHKGTVAGYTF
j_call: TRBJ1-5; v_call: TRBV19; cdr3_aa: CASRRVGRQPQHF
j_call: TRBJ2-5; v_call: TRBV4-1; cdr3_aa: CASSQELRVQETQYF
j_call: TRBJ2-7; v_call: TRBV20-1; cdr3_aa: CSARDPAGTYEQYF
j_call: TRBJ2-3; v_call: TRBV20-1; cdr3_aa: CSARPGQNTDTQYF
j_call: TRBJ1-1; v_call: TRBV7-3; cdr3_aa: CASSLNLAGGGEAFF
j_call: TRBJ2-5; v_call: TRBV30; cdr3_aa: CAWSVGGRETQYF
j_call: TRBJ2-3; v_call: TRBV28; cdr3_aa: CASSLWWATQYF
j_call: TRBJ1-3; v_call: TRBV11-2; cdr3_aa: CASSLVGFRGGNTIYF
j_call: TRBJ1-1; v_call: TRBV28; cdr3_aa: CASSLPGQLNTEAFF
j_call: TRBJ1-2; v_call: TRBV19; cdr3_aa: CASNDPTGRVRGYTF
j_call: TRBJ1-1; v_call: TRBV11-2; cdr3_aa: CASSHLGDRAEAFF
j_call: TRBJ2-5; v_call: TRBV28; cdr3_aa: CASSGGTGQETQYF
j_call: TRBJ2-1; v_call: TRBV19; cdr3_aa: CASSAASGRAINEQFF
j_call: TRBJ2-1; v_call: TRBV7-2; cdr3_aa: CASSLGVSGEDEQFF
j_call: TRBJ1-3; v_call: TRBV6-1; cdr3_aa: CASRGSSGNTIYF
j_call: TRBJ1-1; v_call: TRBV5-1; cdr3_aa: CASSFEYDSFNTEAFF
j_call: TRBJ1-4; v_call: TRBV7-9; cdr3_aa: CASSRTSGTGEREKLFF
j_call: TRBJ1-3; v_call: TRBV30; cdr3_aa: CAWTGSGNTIYF
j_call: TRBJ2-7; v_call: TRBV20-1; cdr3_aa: CSAFRRAISLYEQYF
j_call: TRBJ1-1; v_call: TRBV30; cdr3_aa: CAWSRTGLGAGTEAFF
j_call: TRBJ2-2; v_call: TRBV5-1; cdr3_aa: CASSFAGGGSGELFF
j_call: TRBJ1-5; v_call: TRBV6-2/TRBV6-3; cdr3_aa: CASTVVGSNQPQHF
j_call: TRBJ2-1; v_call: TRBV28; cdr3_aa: CASSSGDATYNEQFF
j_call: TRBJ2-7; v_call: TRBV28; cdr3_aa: CASSFLLDRQSYEQYF
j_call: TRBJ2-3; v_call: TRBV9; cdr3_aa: CASSKIAGGPADTQYF
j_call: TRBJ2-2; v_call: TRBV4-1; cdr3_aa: CARSQGPELFF
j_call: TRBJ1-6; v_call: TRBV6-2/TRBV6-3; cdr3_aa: CASSYAIPSRGYNSPLHF
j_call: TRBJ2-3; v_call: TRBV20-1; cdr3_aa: CSARRTSGSADTQYF
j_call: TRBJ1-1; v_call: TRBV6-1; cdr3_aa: CASSEAGIQGGAEAFF
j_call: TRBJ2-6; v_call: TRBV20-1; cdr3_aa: CSARLGPWSNSGANVLTF
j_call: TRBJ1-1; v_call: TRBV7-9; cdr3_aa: CASSLGQGTYTEAFF
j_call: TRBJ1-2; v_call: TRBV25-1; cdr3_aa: CASSGQRGWGYTF
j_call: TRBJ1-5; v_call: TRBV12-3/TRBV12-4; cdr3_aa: CASSLGQGAVAQHF
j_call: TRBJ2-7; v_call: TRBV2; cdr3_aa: CASKSGESSYEQYF
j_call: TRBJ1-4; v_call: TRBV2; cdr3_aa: CASRLTQGNEKLFF